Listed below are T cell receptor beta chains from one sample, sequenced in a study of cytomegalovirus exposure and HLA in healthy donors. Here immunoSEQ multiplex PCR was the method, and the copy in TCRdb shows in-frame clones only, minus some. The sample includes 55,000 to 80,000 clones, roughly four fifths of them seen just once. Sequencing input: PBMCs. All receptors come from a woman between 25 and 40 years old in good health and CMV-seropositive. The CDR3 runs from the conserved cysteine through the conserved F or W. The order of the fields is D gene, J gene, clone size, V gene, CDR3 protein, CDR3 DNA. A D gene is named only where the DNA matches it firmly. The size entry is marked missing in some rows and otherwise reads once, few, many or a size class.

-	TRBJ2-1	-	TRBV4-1	CASSHPVADSYNEQFF	TGCGCCAGCAGCCACCCCGTAGCGGACTCCTACAATGAGCAGTTCTTC
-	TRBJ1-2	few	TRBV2	CASSLTGALYGYTF	TGTGCCAGCAGCCTCACCGGAGCGCTCTATGGCTACACCTTC
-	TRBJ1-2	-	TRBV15	CATSRDRGGSGYGYTF	TGTGCCACCAGCAGAGATCGGGGGGGCTCGGGGTATGGCTACACCTTC
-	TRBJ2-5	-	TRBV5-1	CASSSRVEETQYF	TGCGCCAGCAGCTCCCGAGTCGAAGAGACCCAGTACTTC
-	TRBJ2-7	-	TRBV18	CASSPGLNYEQYF	TGTGCCAGCTCACCGGGACTTAACTACGAGCAGTACTTC
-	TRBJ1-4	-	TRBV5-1	CASSGSATNEKLFF	TGCGCCAGCTCGGGGTCCGCAACTAATGAAAAACTGTTTTTT
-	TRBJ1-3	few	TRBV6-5	CASSDSRRSGNTIYF	TGTGCCAGCAGTGACTCGCGAAGATCTGGAAACACCATATATTTT
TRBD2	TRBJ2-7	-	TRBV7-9	CASSSGREASYEQYF	TGTGCCAGCAGCTCCGGGCGGGAGGCTTCCTACGAGCAGTACTTC
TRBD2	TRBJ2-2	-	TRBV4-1	CASSQAGLAGVGTGELFF	TGCGCCAGCAGCCAGGCGGGACTAGCGGGAGTGGGCACCGGGGAGCTGTTTTTT
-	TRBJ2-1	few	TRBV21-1	CASSKGTGYNEQFF	TGTGCCAGCAGCAAAGGTACGGGGTACAATGAGCAGTTCTTC
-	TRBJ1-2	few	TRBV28	CASSLIDRLYGYTF	TGTGCCAGCAGCCTAATCGACAGACTCTATGGCTACACCTTC
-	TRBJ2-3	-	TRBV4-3	CASSQDVRGDDTQYF	TGCGCCAGCAGCCAAGATGTACGGGGAGACGATACGCAGTATTTT
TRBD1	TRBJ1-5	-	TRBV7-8	CASSPQGARNQPQHF	TGTGCCAGCAGCCCTCAGGGGGCAAGGAATCAGCCCCAGCATTTT
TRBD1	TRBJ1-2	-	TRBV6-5	CASRWTGPGYGYTF	TGTGCCAGCAGGTGGACAGGGCCTGGCTATGGCTACACCTTC
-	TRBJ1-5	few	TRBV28	CASSLLANQPQHF	TGTGCCAGCAGTTTATTGGCCAATCAGCCCCAGCATTTT
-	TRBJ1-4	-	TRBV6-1	CASSVPGLGLFF	TGTGCCAGCAGTGTACCGGGACTAGGTCTGTTTTTT
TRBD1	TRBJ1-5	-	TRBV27	CASSASGGTQPQHF	TGTGCCAGCAGTGCCTCAGGGGGCACTCAGCCCCAGCATTTT
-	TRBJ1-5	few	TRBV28	CASSRRGGGNQPQHF	TGTGCCAGCAGTCGGCGGGGAGGAGGCAATCAGCCCCAGCATTTT
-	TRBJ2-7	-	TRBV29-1	CSVGHLDEQYF	TGCAGCGTTGGGCACCTGGACGAGCAGTACTTC
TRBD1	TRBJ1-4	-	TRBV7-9	CASSLGNRGNEKLFF	TGTGCCAGCAGCCTCGGCAACAGGGGAAATGAAAAACTGTTTTTT
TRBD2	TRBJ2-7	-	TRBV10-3	CAINREVRHQQYF	TGTGCCATCAATCGGGAGGTCCGACACCAGCAGTACTTC
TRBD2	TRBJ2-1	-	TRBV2	CAIMTGTSGRGEQFF	TGTGCCATCATGACCGGGACTAGCGGGAGGGGTGAGCAGTTCTTC
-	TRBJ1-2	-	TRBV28	CASSLVGDSGGYTF	TGTGCCAGCAGTTTGGTGGGAGATTCGGGCGGCTACACCTTC
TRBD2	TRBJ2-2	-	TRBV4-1	CASSQRLALELFF	TGCGCCAGCAGCCAAAGACTAGCTCTGGAGCTGTTTTTT
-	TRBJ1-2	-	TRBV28	CASGIGGVGNYGYTF	TGTGCCAGCGGAATTGGGGGGGTCGGGAACTATGGCTACACCTTC
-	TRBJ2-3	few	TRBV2	CASSDLPGASDTQYF	TGTGCCAGCAGTGATTTACCCGGAGCTTCAGATACGCAGTATTTT
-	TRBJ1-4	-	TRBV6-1	CASSEQGGEKLFF	TGTGCCAGCAGTGAACAGGGTGGTGAAAAACTGTTTTTT
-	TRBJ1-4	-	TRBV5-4	CASSFPGSNEKLFF	TGTGCCAGCAGCTTCCCCGGGTCAAATGAAAAACTGTTTTTT
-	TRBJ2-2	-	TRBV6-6	CASSPLAGELFF	TGTGCCAGCAGCCCCCTAGCCGGGGAGCTGTTTTTT
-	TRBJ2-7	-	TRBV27	CASSYRDSYEQYF	TGTGCCAGCAGTTACCGGGACTCTTACGAGCAGTACTTC
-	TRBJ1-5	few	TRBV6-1	CASSGQVNQPQHF	TGTGCCAGCAGTGGACAGGTCAATCAGCCCCAGCATTTT
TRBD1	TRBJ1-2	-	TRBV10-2	CASKWDRDGYTF	TGCGCCAGCAAATGGGACAGGGATGGCTACACCTTC
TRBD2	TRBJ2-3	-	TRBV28	CASSSPSGHTDTQYF	TGTGCCAGCAGTTCGCCTAGCGGGCATACAGATACGCAGTATTTT
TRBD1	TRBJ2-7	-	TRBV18	CASSPISGTGVGEQYF	TGTGCCAGCTCACCTATATCCGGGACAGGGGTTGGCGAGCAGTACTTC
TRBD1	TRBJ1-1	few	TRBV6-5	CASSYLRTGSNTEAFF	TGTGCCAGCAGTTACTTGCGGACAGGGAGCAACACTGAAGCTTTCTTT
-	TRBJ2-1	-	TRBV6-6	CASSLPRNEQFF	TGTGCCAGCAGCCTCCCTAGGAATGAGCAGTTCTTC
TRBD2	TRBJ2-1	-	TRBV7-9	CASSTGLAGHNEQFF	TGTGCCAGCAGTACAGGACTAGCGGGACACAATGAGCAGTTCTTC
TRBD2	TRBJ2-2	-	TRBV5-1	CASSAGLATGELFF	TGCGCCAGCAGCGCCGGACTAGCGACCGGGGAGCTGTTTTTT
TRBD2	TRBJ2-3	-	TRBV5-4	CASSLTGGNTQYF	TGTGCCAGCAGCTTGACGGGAGGGAATACGCAGTATTTT
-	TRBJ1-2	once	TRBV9	CASSPDPGQISGYTF	TGTGCCAGCAGCCCAGACCCGGGACAAATCTCTGGCTACACCTTC